This T cell receptor (beta chain) originates from a study of spatial heterogeneity in lung cancer. Study conclusions and caveats: Expanded alpha and beta TCR counts within tumors tracked tumor mutation counts.

TCRdb recomputed calls from the 5' RACE reads with MiXCR, one row per CDR3 protein. The table has roughly 15,000 distinct CDR3 sequences, about 7% seen once. Documented time point: sample taken at primary tumor resection. Germline lookup yields CDR1 ENHRY and CDR2 SYGVKD. The V segment lost 5 bases and the J segment 6 bases; nucleotides outside the gene matches: 8. The CDR3 contains 14 residues. This clonotype was counted only a few times. The antigen is unknown. The sequence derives from a male donor with early-stage non-small cell lung cancer. The genes are TRBV10-3 and TRBJ2-7; 9 bases are shared with TRBD2. The source material was lung tumor tissue, sampled at surgery. The CDR3, as DNA: TGTGCCATCAGTTCGGCGGGAGGGCCTTCCGAGCAGTACTTC. It yields the protein CAISSAGGPSEQYF.